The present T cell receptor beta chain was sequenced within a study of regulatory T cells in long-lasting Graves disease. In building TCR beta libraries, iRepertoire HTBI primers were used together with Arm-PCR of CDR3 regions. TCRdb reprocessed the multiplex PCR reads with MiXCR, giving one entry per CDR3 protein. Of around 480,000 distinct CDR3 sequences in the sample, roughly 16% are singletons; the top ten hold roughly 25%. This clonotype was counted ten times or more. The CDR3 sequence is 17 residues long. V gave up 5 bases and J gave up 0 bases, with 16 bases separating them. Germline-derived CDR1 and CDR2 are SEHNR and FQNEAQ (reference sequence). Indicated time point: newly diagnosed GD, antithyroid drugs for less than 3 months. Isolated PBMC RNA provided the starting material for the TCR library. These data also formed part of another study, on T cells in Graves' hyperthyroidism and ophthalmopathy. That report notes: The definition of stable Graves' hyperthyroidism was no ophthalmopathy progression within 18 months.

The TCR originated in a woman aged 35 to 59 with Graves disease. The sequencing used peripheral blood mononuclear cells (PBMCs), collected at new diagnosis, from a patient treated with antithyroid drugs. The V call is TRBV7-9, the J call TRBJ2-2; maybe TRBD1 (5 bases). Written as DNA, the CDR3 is TGTGCCAGCAGCCCCCCGGGCCGGACAACGAACACCGGGGAGCTGTTTTTT. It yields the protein CASSPPGRTTNTGELFF.